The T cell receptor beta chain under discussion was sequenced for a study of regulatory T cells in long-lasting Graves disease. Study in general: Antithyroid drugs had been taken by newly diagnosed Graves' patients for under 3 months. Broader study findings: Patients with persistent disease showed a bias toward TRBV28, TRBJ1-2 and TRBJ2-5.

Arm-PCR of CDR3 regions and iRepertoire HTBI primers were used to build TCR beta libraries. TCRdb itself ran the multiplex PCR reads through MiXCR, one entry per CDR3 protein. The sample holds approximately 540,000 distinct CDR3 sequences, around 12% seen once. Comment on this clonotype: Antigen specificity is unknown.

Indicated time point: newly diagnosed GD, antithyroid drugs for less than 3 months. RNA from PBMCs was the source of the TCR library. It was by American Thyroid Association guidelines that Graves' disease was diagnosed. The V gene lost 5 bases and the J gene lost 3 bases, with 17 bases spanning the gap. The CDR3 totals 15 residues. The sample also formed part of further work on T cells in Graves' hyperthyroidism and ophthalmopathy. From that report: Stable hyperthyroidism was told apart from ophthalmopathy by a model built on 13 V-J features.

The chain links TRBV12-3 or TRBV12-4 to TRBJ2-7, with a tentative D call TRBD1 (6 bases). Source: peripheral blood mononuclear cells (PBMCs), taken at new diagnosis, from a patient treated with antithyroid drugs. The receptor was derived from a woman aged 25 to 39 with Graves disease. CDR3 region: CASSPTGSEHYEQYF. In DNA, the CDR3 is TGTGCCAGCAGTCCCACAGGGAGTGAACACTACGAGCAGTACTTC.